Listed below are T cell receptor beta chains from one sample, sequenced in a study of blood T cells in healthy people across ages. TCRdb recomputed calls from the 5' RACE reads with MiXCR, one row per CDR3 protein. The sample lists hundreds of thousands of distinct CDR3 sequences, roughly 41% seen once, with about 30% in the top ten. The sequenced sample consisted of blood. All receptors come from a man at least 80 years old in good health. Each CDR3 is given with its conserved first and last residue. A D gene is named only where the DNA matches it firmly. The size field is filled for only some rows; it gives once, few, many or a size class.

abundance: .
d_gene: .
v_gene: TRBV10-1
j_gene: TRBJ2-2
CDR3nt: TGCGCCAGCAGTGATCAAACCGGGACACATACCGGGGAGCTGTTTTTT
CDR3aa: CASSDQTGTHTGELFF

abundance: .
d_gene: .
v_gene: TRBV11-3
j_gene: TRBJ2-5
CDR3nt: TGTGCCAGCAGCTTAAAGGGGATCTCTTCCTACAATGAGCAGTACTTC
CDR3aa: CASSLKGISSYNEQYF

abundance: .
d_gene: TRBD2
v_gene: TRBV12-5
j_gene: TRBJ2-1
CDR3nt: TGTGCTAGTGGTTTGGCCCGAAGCGGGAGTTCACTAAGCAATGAGCAGTTCTTC
CDR3aa: CASGLARSGSSLSNEQFF

abundance: few
d_gene: .
v_gene: TRBV20-1
j_gene: TRBJ2-3
CDR3nt: TGCAGTGCTAGTTCTGAGGATACGCAGTATTTT
CDR3aa: CSASSEDTQYF

abundance: many
d_gene: TRBD1
v_gene: TRBV4-3
j_gene: TRBJ2-7
CDR3nt: TGCGCCAGCAGCCCGACGGGGAACAGGGGTTACGAGCAGTACTTC
CDR3aa: CASSPTGNRGYEQYF

abundance: .
d_gene: TRBD1
v_gene: TRBV30
j_gene: TRBJ2-1
CDR3nt: TGTGCCTATACAGGGGGTATTTACAATGAGCAGTTCTTC
CDR3aa: CAYTGGIYNEQFF

abundance: once
d_gene: TRBD1
v_gene: TRBV6-2/TRBV6-3
j_gene: TRBJ2-3
CDR3nt: TGTGCCAGCAGTTATCCAGGACAGGGGAGTACCACAGATACGCAGTATTTT
CDR3aa: CASSYPGQGSTTDTQYF

abundance: .
d_gene: TRBD1
v_gene: TRBV28
j_gene: TRBJ2-5
CDR3nt: TGTGCCATACGACAGGGCGGCAACCAAGAGACCCAGTACTTC
CDR3aa: CAIRQGGNQETQYF

abundance: .
d_gene: TRBD2
v_gene: TRBV5-6
j_gene: TRBJ2-7
CDR3nt: TGTGCCAGCAGCTCCCAGGCTAGCGGGGTCTCCTACGAGCAGTACTTC
CDR3aa: CASSSQASGVSYEQYF

abundance: many
d_gene: .
v_gene: TRBV10-2
j_gene: TRBJ2-7
CDR3nt: TGTGCCAGCAGCGCACAATACGAGCAGTACTTC
CDR3aa: CASSAQYEQYF

abundance: few
d_gene: .
v_gene: TRBV12-3/TRBV12-4
j_gene: TRBJ1-2
CDR3nt: TGTGCCAGCAGTTTTCGGGATGGCTACACCTTC
CDR3aa: CASSFRDGYTF

abundance: .
d_gene: .
v_gene: TRBV6-6
j_gene: TRBJ2-3
CDR3nt: TGTGCCAGCAGTCCCAGGGGAACAACAGAGACGCAGTATTTT
CDR3aa: CASSPRGTTETQYF

abundance: few
d_gene: .
v_gene: TRBV6-2/TRBV6-3
j_gene: TRBJ2-1
CDR3nt: TGTGCCAGCAGTTCCCCACTCAGGGGAGGGCGGTTCGGAGCCAATGAGCAGTTCTTC
CDR3aa: CASSSPLRGGRFGANEQFF

abundance: many
d_gene: .
v_gene: TRBV9
j_gene: TRBJ2-1
CDR3nt: TGTGCCAGCAGCTCGGGAGATATAGACTACAATGAGCAGTTCTTC
CDR3aa: CASSSGDIDYNEQFF

abundance: .
d_gene: TRBD1
v_gene: TRBV9
j_gene: TRBJ2-5
CDR3nt: TGTGCCAGCAGCGTTCGGACAGGGTGGGAGACCCAGTACTTC
CDR3aa: CASSVRTGWETQYF

abundance: .
d_gene: TRBD2
v_gene: TRBV6-5
j_gene: TRBJ2-5
CDR3nt: TGTGCCAGCAGTTTGACTAGCGGGGGGGCCGGGGAGACCCAGTACTTC
CDR3aa: CASSLTSGGAGETQYF

abundance: many
d_gene: .
v_gene: TRBV7-9
j_gene: TRBJ1-4
CDR3nt: TGTGCCAGCAGTCCTTGGGGGGAAAAACTGTTTTTT
CDR3aa: CASSPWGEKLFF

abundance: .
d_gene: .
v_gene: TRBV7-3
j_gene: TRBJ1-4
CDR3nt: TGTGCCACTACATACGAAGGGGCAACTAATGAAAAACTGTTTTTT
CDR3aa: CATTYEGATNEKLFF

abundance: .
d_gene: TRBD1
v_gene: TRBV6-2/TRBV6-3
j_gene: TRBJ2-6
CDR3nt: TGTGCCATCGGGACAGGGAGCTCTGGGGCCAACGTCCTGACTTTC
CDR3aa: CAIGTGSSGANVLTF

abundance: .
d_gene: .
v_gene: TRBV6-5
j_gene: TRBJ1-1
CDR3nt: TGTGCCAGCAGTTACTCGGGCTACATGAACACTGAAGCTTTCTTT
CDR3aa: CASSYSGYMNTEAFF

abundance: few
d_gene: TRBD2
v_gene: TRBV5-1
j_gene: TRBJ2-1
CDR3nt: TGCGCCAGCAGCCGGACTAGCGTCAGTGAGCAGTTCTTC
CDR3aa: CASSRTSVSEQFF

abundance: once
d_gene: .
v_gene: TRBV5-1
j_gene: TRBJ1-4
CDR3nt: TGCGCCAGCAGCGCGAGGGCGCCTGCAACTAATGAAAAACTGTTTTTT
CDR3aa: CASSARAPATNEKLFF

abundance: few
d_gene: TRBD2
v_gene: TRBV7-2
j_gene: TRBJ2-3
CDR3nt: TGTGCCAGCAGCTATTCCTCTAGCGGGAGGAGGACAGATACGCAGTATTTT
CDR3aa: CASSYSSSGRRTDTQYF

abundance: few
d_gene: .
v_gene: TRBV12-3/TRBV12-4
j_gene: TRBJ2-7
CDR3nt: TGTGCCAGCAGCCCTGCGGAGCCCTACAATGAGCAGTACTTC
CDR3aa: CASSPAEPYNEQYF

abundance: few
d_gene: .
v_gene: TRBV12-3/TRBV12-4
j_gene: TRBJ2-1
CDR3nt: .
CDR3aa: CASSFLAGVYNEQFF

abundance: few
d_gene: .
v_gene: TRBV7-8
j_gene: TRBJ1-4
CDR3nt: TGTGCCAGCAGCTTAGTGGGGGGGGTTAATGAAAAACTGTTTTTT
CDR3aa: CASSLVGGVNEKLFF

abundance: few
d_gene: .
v_gene: TRBV9
j_gene: TRBJ2-5
CDR3nt: TGTGCCAGCAGCAAAAACTTAGATGAGGGAGAGACCCAGTACTTC
CDR3aa: CASSKNLDEGETQYF

abundance: .
d_gene: .
v_gene: TRBV18
j_gene: TRBJ1-1
CDR3nt: TGTGCCAGCTCACCACTCGGCGTGGACACTGAAGCTTTCTTT
CDR3aa: CASSPLGVDTEAFF

abundance: .
d_gene: TRBD1
v_gene: TRBV20-1
j_gene: TRBJ1-4
CDR3nt: TGCAGCGGTGTTGGTCGGGGGACAGGGGGTTATGAAGAACTGTTTTTT
CDR3aa: CSGVGRGTGGYEELFF

abundance: .
d_gene: .
v_gene: TRBV6-2/TRBV6-3
j_gene: TRBJ2-7
CDR3nt: TGTGCCAGCAGTTACAACTACAATGAGCAGTACTTC
CDR3aa: CASSYNYNEQYF

abundance: many
d_gene: TRBD1
v_gene: TRBV27
j_gene: TRBJ2-1
CDR3nt: TGTGCCAGCAGTTTAAAACCGACAGGGATCAATGAGCAGTTCTTC
CDR3aa: CASSLKPTGINEQFF